What follows is one T cell receptor beta chain and its context. Its cognate antigen is unknown. The second PCR ran roughly 7 to 12 cycles with a sample-barcoded 5' primer and J-beta primers. TCRdb reprocessed the 5' RACE reads via MiXCR and lists one record per CDR3 protein. The sample carries around 1,100,000 distinct CDR3 sequences, roughly two fifths recorded once. This sample is part of a study of blood T cells in healthy people across ages. Whole-study findings and limits: Diversity was higher, and naive CD4+ cells more numerous, in long-lived donors than in aged donors. PBMCs went unsorted, and a conclusive naive versus antigen-experienced comparison was therefore prevented. Among T cells, TCR beta diversity per million cells dropped roughly linearly as age rose.

Donor samples were obtained from healthy Caucasian individuals from Russia, aged 6 to 90. Trimming pared 0 bases from V and 2 bases from J, leaving 15 bases between. Germline CDR1 and CDR2: SGHRS and YFSETQ. This CDR3 spans 16 amino acids. Sample: blood. The TCR originated in a man between 18 and 35 years old in good health. The chain couples TRBV5-1 to TRBJ2-7, with D possibly being TRBD1 or TRBD2 (5 bases each). Here the CDR3 DNA reads TGCGCCAGCAGCTTGGCCGTGGGACGAGGGACCTACGAGCAGTACTTC. Amino acids: CASSLAVGRGTYEQYF.